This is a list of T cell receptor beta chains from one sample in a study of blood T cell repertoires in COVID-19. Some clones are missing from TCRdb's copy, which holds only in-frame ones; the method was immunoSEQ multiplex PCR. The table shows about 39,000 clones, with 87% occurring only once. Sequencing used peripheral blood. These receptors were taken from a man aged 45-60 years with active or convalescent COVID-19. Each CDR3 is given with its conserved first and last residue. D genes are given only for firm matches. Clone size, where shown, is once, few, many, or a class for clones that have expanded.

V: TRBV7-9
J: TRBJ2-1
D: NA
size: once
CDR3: CASSLTGGRGGNEQFF
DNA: TGTGCCAGCAGCTTAACCGGAGGGCGTGGTGGGAATGAGCAGTTCTTC

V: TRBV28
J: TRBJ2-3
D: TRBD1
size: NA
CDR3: CASSLGSQGALQYF
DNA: TGTGCCAGCAGTTTGGGGTCGCAGGGGGCACTGCAGTATTTT

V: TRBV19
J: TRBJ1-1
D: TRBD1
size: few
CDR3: CASNTGTAGSPEAFF
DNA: TGTGCCAGTAATACAGGGACAGCGGGTTCCCCTGAAGCTTTCTTT

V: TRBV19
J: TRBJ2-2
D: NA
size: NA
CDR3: CASRSLEGGELFF
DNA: TGTGCCAGTAGGAGTCTAGAGGGCGGGGAGCTGTTTTTT

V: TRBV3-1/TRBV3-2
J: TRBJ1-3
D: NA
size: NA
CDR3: CASSQAGGSGNTIYF
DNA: TGTGCCAGCAGCCAGGCGGGCGGCTCTGGAAACACCATATATTTT

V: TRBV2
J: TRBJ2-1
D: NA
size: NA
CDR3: CASRALREQFF
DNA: TGTGCCAGCAGGGCCCTCCGTGAGCAGTTCTTC

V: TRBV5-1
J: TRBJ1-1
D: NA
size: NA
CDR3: CASSYTGPRQNTEAFF
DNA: TGCGCCAGCAGCTACACAGGGCCGCGGCAGAACACTGAAGCTTTCTTT

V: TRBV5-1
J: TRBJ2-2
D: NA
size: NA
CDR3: CASGQGTNTGELFF
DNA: TGCGCCAGCGGTCAGGGCACGAACACCGGGGAGCTGTTTTTT

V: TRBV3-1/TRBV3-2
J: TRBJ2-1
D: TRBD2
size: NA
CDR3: CASSRLTGQGTSGSSYNEQFF
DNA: TGTGCCAGCAGCCGCCTTACAGGACAAGGGACTAGCGGGAGCTCCTACAATGAGCAGTTCTTC

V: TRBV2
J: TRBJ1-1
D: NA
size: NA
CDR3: CASTLGGTINTEAFF
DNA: TGTGCCAGCACCCTCGGGGGGACCATCAACACTGAAGCTTTCTTT

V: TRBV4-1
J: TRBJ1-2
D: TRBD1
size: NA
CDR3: CASSQDSYQGGYGYTF
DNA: TGCGCCAGCAGCCAAGATAGCTACCAGGGGGGCTATGGCTACACCTTC

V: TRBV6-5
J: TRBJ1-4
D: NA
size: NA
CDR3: CASSMGWGEKLFF
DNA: TGTGCCAGCAGTATGGGTTGGGGCGAAAAACTGTTTTTT

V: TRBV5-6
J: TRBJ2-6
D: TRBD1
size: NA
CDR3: CASSLVWDRPSGANVLTF
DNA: TGTGCCAGCAGCTTGGTTTGGGACAGACCCTCTGGGGCCAACGTCCTGACTTTC

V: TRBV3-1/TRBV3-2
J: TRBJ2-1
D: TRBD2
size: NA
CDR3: CASSQLSGRRYNEQFF
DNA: TGTGCCAGCAGCCAACTTAGCGGGAGAAGGTACAATGAGCAGTTCTTC

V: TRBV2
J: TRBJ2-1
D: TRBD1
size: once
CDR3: CASRGETGSSYNEQFF
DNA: TGTGCCAGCAGAGGCGAGACAGGGAGCTCCTACAATGAGCAGTTCTTC

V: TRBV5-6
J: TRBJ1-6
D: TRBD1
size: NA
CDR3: CASSSDRRNSPLHF
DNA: TGTGCCAGCAGCTCGGACAGGAGGAATTCACCCCTCCACTTT

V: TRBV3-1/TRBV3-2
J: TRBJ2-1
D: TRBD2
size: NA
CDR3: CASSQLTSGDVYNEQFF
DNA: TGTGCCAGCAGCCAACTGACTAGCGGGGACGTCTACAATGAGCAGTTCTTC

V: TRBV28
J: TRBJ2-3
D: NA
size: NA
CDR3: CASSLRDTQYF
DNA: TGTGCCAGCTCCCTGCGGGATACGCAGTATTTT

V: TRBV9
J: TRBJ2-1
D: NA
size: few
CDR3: CASSVGSGVPNEQFF
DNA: TGTGCCAGCAGCGTAGGGTCAGGGGTCCCCAATGAGCAGTTCTTC

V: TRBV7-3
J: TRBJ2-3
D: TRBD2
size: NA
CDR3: CASSQGLGDTQYF
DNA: TGTGCCAGCAGCCAAGGACTAGGGGATACGCAGTATTTT

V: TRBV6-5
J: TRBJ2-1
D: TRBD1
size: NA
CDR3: CASLWTGAGEQFF
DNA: TGTGCCAGCTTATGGACAGGGGCGGGGGAGCAGTTCTTC

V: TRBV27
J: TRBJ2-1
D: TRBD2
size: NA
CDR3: CASSSGGVSYNEQFF
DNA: TGTGCCAGCAGTTCGGGGGGAGTATCCTACAATGAGCAGTTCTTC

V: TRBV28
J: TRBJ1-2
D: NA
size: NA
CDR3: CASSPLTLLGHYGYTF
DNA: TGTGCCAGCAGTCCGTTAACCCTGCTGGGGCACTATGGCTACACCTTC

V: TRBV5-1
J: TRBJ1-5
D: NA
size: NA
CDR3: CASSLGENQPQHF
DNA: TGCGCCAGCAGCTTAGGGGAAAATCAGCCCCAGCATTTT

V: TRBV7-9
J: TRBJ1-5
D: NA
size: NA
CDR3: CASSLGGLNNQPQHF
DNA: TGTGCCAGCAGCTTGGGAGGGCTAAACAATCAGCCCCAGCATTTT

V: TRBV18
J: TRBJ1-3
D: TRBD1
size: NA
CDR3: CASSPDRAEGNTIYF
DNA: TGTGCCAGCTCACCGGACAGGGCAGAGGGAAACACCATATATTTT

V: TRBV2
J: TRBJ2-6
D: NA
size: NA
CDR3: CASIFSGANVLTF
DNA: TGTGCCAGCATCTTCTCTGGGGCCAACGTCCTGACTTTC

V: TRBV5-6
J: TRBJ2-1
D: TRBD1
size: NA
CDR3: CASSLPGQGAMNEQFF
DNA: TGTGCCAGCAGCTTGCCGGGACAGGGGGCAATGAATGAGCAGTTCTTC

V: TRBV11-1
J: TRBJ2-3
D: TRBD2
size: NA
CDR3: CASSLAASGGAVTQYF
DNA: TGTGCCAGCAGCTTAGCGGCTAGCGGGGGGGCGGTTACGCAGTATTTT

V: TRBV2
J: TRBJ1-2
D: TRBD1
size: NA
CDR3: CASTGGFYGYTF
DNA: TGTGCCAGCACAGGGGGTTTCTATGGCTACACCTTC

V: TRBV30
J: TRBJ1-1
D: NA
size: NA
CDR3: CAWMGPPGTEAFF
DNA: TGTGCCTGGATGGGGCCACCGGGCACTGAAGCTTTCTTT

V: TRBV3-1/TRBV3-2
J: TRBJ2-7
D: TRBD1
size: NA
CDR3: CASSPRTGGYEQYF
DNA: TGTGCCAGCAGCCCCAGGACAGGGGGCTACGAGCAGTACTTC

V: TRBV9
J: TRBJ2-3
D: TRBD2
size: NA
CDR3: CASRPTSGATDTQYF
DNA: TGTGCCAGCAGACCAACTAGCGGGGCAACAGATACGCAGTATTTT

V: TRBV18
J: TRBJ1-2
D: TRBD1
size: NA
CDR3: CASSPVGGASDYGYTF
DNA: TGTGCCAGCTCACCAGTAGGGGGCGCGTCGGACTATGGCTACACCTTC

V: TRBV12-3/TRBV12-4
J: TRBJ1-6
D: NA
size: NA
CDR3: CASTRGVNSPLHF
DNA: TGTGCCAGCACACGGGGAGTTAATTCACCCCTCCACTTT

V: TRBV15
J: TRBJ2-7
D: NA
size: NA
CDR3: CATSRTGSYEQYF
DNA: TGTGCCACCAGCAGAACAGGGTCCTACGAGCAGTACTTC

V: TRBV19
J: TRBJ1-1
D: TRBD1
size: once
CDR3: CASRGTGIMNTEAFF
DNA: TGTGCCAGTAGGGGGACAGGGATCATGAACACTGAAGCTTTCTTT

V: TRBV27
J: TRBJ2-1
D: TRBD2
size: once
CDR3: CASSLTSGKQFF
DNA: TGTGCCAGCAGTTTGACTAGCGGGAAACAGTTCTTC

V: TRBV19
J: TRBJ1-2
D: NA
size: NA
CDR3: CASSPGLVYYGNYGYTF
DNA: TGTGCCAGTAGCCCGGGGTTGGTATACTACGGGAACTATGGCTACACCTTC

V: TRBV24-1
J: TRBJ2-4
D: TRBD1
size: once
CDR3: CATSDSTGNIQYF
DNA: TGTGCCACCAGTGATTCGACAGGGAACATTCAGTACTTC

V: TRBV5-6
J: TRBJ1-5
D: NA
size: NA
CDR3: CASSLFGGASNQPQHF
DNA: TGTGCCAGCAGCTTGTTTGGAGGCGCTTCCAATCAGCCCCAGCATTTT

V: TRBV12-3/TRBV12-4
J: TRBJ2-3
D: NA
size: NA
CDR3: CASTLGRGAQYF
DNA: TGTGCCAGCACCCTTGGCAGGGGGGCGCAGTATTTT

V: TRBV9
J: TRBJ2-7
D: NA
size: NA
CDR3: CASSATGRPYEQYF
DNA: TGTGCCAGCAGCGCCACAGGGAGACCCTACGAGCAGTACTTC

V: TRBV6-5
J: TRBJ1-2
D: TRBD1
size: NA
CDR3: CATETGGLGYTF
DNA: TGTGCCACTGAGACAGGGGGCCTTGGCTACACCTTC

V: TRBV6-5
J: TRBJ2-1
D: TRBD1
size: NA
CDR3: CATRGTTLGEQFF
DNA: TGTGCCACCAGGGGGACAACCTTGGGTGAGCAGTTCTTC

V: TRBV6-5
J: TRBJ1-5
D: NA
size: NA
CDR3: CASSYREDQPQHF
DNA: TGTGCCAGCAGTTACAGGGAGGATCAGCCCCAGCATTTT

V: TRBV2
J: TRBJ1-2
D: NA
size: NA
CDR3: CAESGGVIANYGYTF
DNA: TGTGCCGAGTCAGGAGGGGTTATAGCTAACTATGGCTACACCTTC